A selection of T cell receptor beta chains follows, all from one sample in a study of shared clonotypes between healthy human individuals. Repertoires were generated with immunoSEQ multiplex PCR, while TCRdb's copy carries only in-frame clones and drops some. The sample gives over 2,000,000 clones, roughly 93% of which show up once; 1.5% to 2% is in the top ten. The specimen sequenced was naive CD8+ T cells from PBMCs. The source of these receptors is a young man in good health. Some clones in this sample may be carry-over from other donors' samples. The CDR3 runs from the conserved cysteine through the conserved F or W. The D gene is left open where the match is weak. Clone size is given for some rows only: seen once, a few or many times, or a class if the clone is expanded.

CDR3nt: TGTGCCAGCAGTGAGGTTGGTGAGCAGTTCTTC
CDR3aa: CASSEVGEQFF
abundance: -
j_gene: TRBJ2-1
v_gene: TRBV6-1
d_gene: -

CDR3nt: TGCAGCGCTGAAAAGGACAGGGCTTCTTATGGCTACACCTTC
CDR3aa: CSAEKDRASYGYTF
abundance: -
j_gene: TRBJ1-2
v_gene: TRBV29-1
d_gene: TRBD1

CDR3nt: TGCGCCAGCAGCCCTATCGTGAGAACGGATAGGGCAGATACGCAGTATTTT
CDR3aa: CASSPIVRTDRADTQYF
abundance: -
j_gene: TRBJ2-3
v_gene: TRBV5-1
d_gene: -

CDR3nt: TGCGCCAGCAGACCGCATCTGGGTCGCGGGGGCTCCTACGAGCAGTACTTC
CDR3aa: CASRPHLGRGGSYEQYF
abundance: -
j_gene: TRBJ2-7
v_gene: TRBV5-1
d_gene: TRBD2

CDR3nt: TGTGCCAGCAGCGCCTCGGACAGGGTCTTCCTCTATGGCTACACCTTC
CDR3aa: CASSASDRVFLYGYTF
abundance: once
j_gene: TRBJ1-2
v_gene: TRBV9
d_gene: TRBD1

CDR3nt: TGTGCCAGCAGTCAGACCCTTACCGATACGCAGTATTTT
CDR3aa: CASSQTLTDTQYF
abundance: -
j_gene: TRBJ2-3
v_gene: TRBV27
d_gene: -

CDR3nt: TGTGCCAGCAGTGAATCTCTAGCTAACTATGGCTACACCTTC
CDR3aa: CASSESLANYGYTF
abundance: -
j_gene: TRBJ1-2
v_gene: TRBV2
d_gene: -

CDR3nt: TGTGCCAGCAGTTCGGGGTCAGCTAGCGGGGAGTGGGCCGGGGAGCTGTTTTTT
CDR3aa: CASSSGSASGEWAGELFF
abundance: -
j_gene: TRBJ2-2
v_gene: TRBV7-8
d_gene: TRBD2

CDR3nt: TGTGCCAGCAGTTACTCTCCTTATTTAGGCTACACCTTC
CDR3aa: CASSYSPYLGYTF
abundance: -
j_gene: TRBJ1-2
v_gene: TRBV6-5
d_gene: -

CDR3nt: TGCAGCGTTGAAGGGACTAGCGGGAGACCGAGGGACAATGAGCAGTTCTTC
CDR3aa: CSVEGTSGRPRDNEQFF
abundance: -
j_gene: TRBJ2-1
v_gene: TRBV29-1
d_gene: TRBD2

CDR3nt: TGTGCCAGCAGCCACGGGGGGGCAACTAATGAAAAACTGTTTTTT
CDR3aa: CASSHGGATNEKLFF
abundance: -
j_gene: TRBJ1-4
v_gene: TRBV14
d_gene: -

CDR3nt: TGCGCCAGCAGCCTTGGGGACATTCCCCCTATCGGGCCTGGAAACACCATATATTTT
CDR3aa: CASSLGDIPPIGPGNTIYF
abundance: -
j_gene: TRBJ1-3
v_gene: TRBV4-1
d_gene: -

CDR3nt: TGTGCCAGCAGCCACAATGAGCAGTTCTTC
CDR3aa: CASSHNEQFF
abundance: few
j_gene: TRBJ2-1
v_gene: TRBV16
d_gene: -

CDR3nt: TGTGCCAGCAGCTTAAAGGGCCAGGGGGGTAATTCACCCCTCCACTTT
CDR3aa: CASSLKGQGGNSPLHF
abundance: once
j_gene: TRBJ1-6
v_gene: TRBV7-9
d_gene: TRBD1

CDR3nt: TGTGCCATCAGGGCGGGAGAGGGTCTGAACACCGGGGAGCTGTTTTTT
CDR3aa: CAIRAGEGLNTGELFF
abundance: -
j_gene: TRBJ2-2
v_gene: TRBV10-3
d_gene: TRBD2

CDR3nt: TGTGCCAGCAGCGTAGGTTTGACAGGGCCCACCGGGGAGCTGTTTTTT
CDR3aa: CASSVGLTGPTGELFF
abundance: -
j_gene: TRBJ2-2
v_gene: TRBV9
d_gene: TRBD1

CDR3nt: TGTGCCAGCAGCTTAGGGTTAGGAGCCGGGGAGCTGTTTTTT
CDR3aa: CASSLGLGAGELFF
abundance: -
j_gene: TRBJ2-2
v_gene: TRBV7-8
d_gene: -

CDR3nt: TGTGCCAGCTTGTTCCAGGGGAGCTCCTACAATGAGCAGTTCTTC
CDR3aa: CASLFQGSSYNEQFF
abundance: -
j_gene: TRBJ2-1
v_gene: TRBV27
d_gene: -

CDR3nt: TGTGCCAGCAGCTCGGAATTAGTAGGGGGGGACAGGTCTCACGAGCAGTACTTC
CDR3aa: CASSSELVGGDRSHEQYF
abundance: -
j_gene: TRBJ2-7
v_gene: TRBV7-8
d_gene: -

CDR3nt: TGTGCCAGCAGCCTACTGGGAGGAAAGGGTTACGAGCAGTACTTC
CDR3aa: CASSLLGGKGYEQYF
abundance: -
j_gene: TRBJ2-7
v_gene: TRBV11-3
d_gene: -

CDR3nt: TGCGCCAGCAGCGACCAAGAGACCCAGTACTTC
CDR3aa: CASSDQETQYF
abundance: once
j_gene: TRBJ2-5
v_gene: TRBV10-2
d_gene: -

CDR3nt: TGCGCCAGCAGCCAAGTGTCCCAGTACCAAGAGACCCAGTACTTC
CDR3aa: CASSQVSQYQETQYF
abundance: -
j_gene: TRBJ2-5
v_gene: TRBV4-1
d_gene: -

CDR3nt: TGTGCCAGTAGTATAGCGGGCAGGGGCAATGAGCAGTTCTTC
CDR3aa: CASSIAGRGNEQFF
abundance: -
j_gene: TRBJ2-1
v_gene: TRBV19
d_gene: -

CDR3nt: TGTGCCAGCAGCTTAGCGCTTCGCGACCCCTCCTACAATGAGCAGTTCTTC
CDR3aa: CASSLALRDPSYNEQFF
abundance: -
j_gene: TRBJ2-1
v_gene: TRBV7-6
d_gene: -

CDR3nt: TGTGCCAGCAGCGTAGAAGGCAGGGGGGGTGAAGCTTTCTTT
CDR3aa: CASSVEGRGGEAFF
abundance: -
j_gene: TRBJ1-1
v_gene: TRBV9
d_gene: TRBD1

CDR3nt: TGTGCCAGCAGTTATTATGGCAGAAGCACAGATACGCAGTATTTT
CDR3aa: CASSYYGRSTDTQYF
abundance: -
j_gene: TRBJ2-3
v_gene: TRBV6-5
d_gene: -

CDR3nt: TGTGCCACTAGCGGGAGGAGCTCAAATGAGCAGTTCTTC
CDR3aa: CATSGRSSNEQFF
abundance: -
j_gene: TRBJ2-1
v_gene: TRBV7-9
d_gene: TRBD2

CDR3nt: TGTGCCAGTAGTATTGTCGTCCGAGCGGGCGGGTTCACAGATACGCAGTATTTT
CDR3aa: CASSIVVRAGGFTDTQYF
abundance: once
j_gene: TRBJ2-3
v_gene: TRBV19
d_gene: -

CDR3nt: TGTGCCAGCAGCGTAGGACTAGCGGGAGCTGCAGATACGCAGTATTTT
CDR3aa: CASSVGLAGAADTQYF
abundance: -
j_gene: TRBJ2-3
v_gene: TRBV9
d_gene: TRBD2

CDR3nt: TGTGCCAGCAGTCAACGGCTAGCGGTACCGAACACCGGGGAGCTGTTTTTT
CDR3aa: CASSQRLAVPNTGELFF
abundance: -
j_gene: TRBJ2-2
v_gene: TRBV27
d_gene: TRBD2

CDR3nt: TGCGCCAGCAGCTTGGCGATGACAGGAGACACCGGGGAGCTGTTTTTT
CDR3aa: CASSLAMTGDTGELFF
abundance: -
j_gene: TRBJ2-2
v_gene: TRBV5-1
d_gene: -

CDR3nt: TGTGCCAGCAGCCCCAGAAGGACAGGGTTCCCAGCCGAGCAGTACTTC
CDR3aa: CASSPRRTGFPAEQYF
abundance: -
j_gene: TRBJ2-7
v_gene: TRBV11-2
d_gene: TRBD1

CDR3nt: TGTGCCAGCAGCACACGGGGTAGTGGCACTGAAGCTTTCTTT
CDR3aa: CASSTRGSGTEAFF
abundance: -
j_gene: TRBJ1-1
v_gene: TRBV13
d_gene: -

CDR3nt: TGTGCCAGCAGCTCGCAACTAGCCGCGTTCACAGATACGCAGTATTTT
CDR3aa: CASSSQLAAFTDTQYF
abundance: -
j_gene: TRBJ2-3
v_gene: TRBV7-9
d_gene: -

CDR3nt: TGCGCCAGCAGCACCGGACAGGACGAGCAGTACTTC
CDR3aa: CASSTGQDEQYF
abundance: few
j_gene: TRBJ2-7
v_gene: TRBV5-1
d_gene: TRBD1

CDR3nt: TGTGCCAGCACCCCATGGGGGGGGATTAATGAGCAGTTCTTC
CDR3aa: CASTPWGGINEQFF
abundance: -
j_gene: TRBJ2-1
v_gene: TRBV9
d_gene: TRBD2

CDR3nt: TGCGCCAGCAGCCCCTGGGGGGAAGGCTCCTACGAGCAGTACTTC
CDR3aa: CASSPWGEGSYEQYF
abundance: -
j_gene: TRBJ2-7
v_gene: TRBV5-1
d_gene: -

CDR3nt: TGCGCCAGCAGTGCTCTCCGAGCGGGAGGTCACAATAGGGCGAATGAGCAGTTCTTC
CDR3aa: CASSALRAGGHNRANEQFF
abundance: -
j_gene: TRBJ2-1
v_gene: TRBV10-1
d_gene: TRBD2

CDR3nt: TGTGCCAGCAGCGCAGGACTAGCGGGAACAGCCTACAATGAGCAGTTCTTC
CDR3aa: CASSAGLAGTAYNEQFF
abundance: -
j_gene: TRBJ2-1
v_gene: TRBV7-2
d_gene: TRBD2

CDR3nt: TGTGCCAGCAGTAGGACTAGCGGGACTTCCTACGAGCAGTACTTC
CDR3aa: CASSRTSGTSYEQYF
abundance: -
j_gene: TRBJ2-7
v_gene: TRBV27
d_gene: TRBD2